One sample yielded the 8 T cell receptor beta chains listed below, sequenced in a study of siplizumab effects on memory and regulatory T cells. The table came from immunoSEQ multiplex PCR; TCRdb's copy has only in-frame clones and leaves some out. The table has 55,000 to 70,000 clones, 93% seen once. The sequenced sample consisted of CD8+ T cells sorted from blood. The origin of the receptors is a human donor in good health.

The V and J genes are TRBV19 and TRBJ2-1; the D is unclear. This CDR3 is 12 amino acids long. Trimming stripped 3 bases from V and 9 bases from J, with 9 bases between. The germline gives CDR1 LNHDA, CDR2 SQIVND (reference sequence). CDR3 sequence: CASSIDLFEQFF. The CDR3 DNA reads TGTGCCAGTAGTATCGATTTGTTTGAGCAGTTCTTC.

The genes are TRBV7-9 and TRBJ2-3; TRBD1 aligns across 10 bases. Germline trimming cut 4 bases from V and 8 bases from J; bases unmatched to any gene: 12. The germline V gene has CDR1 SEHNR and CDR2 FQNEAQ (reference sequence). The CDR3 runs to 16 residues. CDR3 region: CASSSPDRGELGTQYF. In DNA, the CDR3 is TGTGCCAGCAGCTCGCCGGACAGGGGGGAGTTGGGTACGCAGTATTTT.

The CDR3 bases are TGTGCCAGTAGTATACCTAGCGAACCCTACGAGCAGTACTTC. Translating gives CASSIPSEPYEQYF. The chain combines TRBV19 with TRBJ2-7; D might be TRBD2 (6 bases). The CDR3 consists of 14 residues. Trimming removed 2 bases from V and 2 bases from J, with 10 bases in between. Germline CDR1 and CDR2: LNHDA and SQIVND (reference sequence).

The chain couples TRBV9 to TRBJ2-1; TRBD2 matches at 8 bases. The length of the CDR3 is 15 residues. V lost 5 bases and J lost 5; bases outside the gene matches: 9. Germline values: CDR1 SGDLS, CDR2 YYNGEE. The CDR3 loop is CASSLSGTTNNEQFF. The CDR3 nucleotides read TGTGCCAGCAGTCTTAGCGGGACTACTAACAATGAGCAGTTCTTC. Supplemented by reference TRBV9 and TRBJ2-1, the full variable domain reads DSGVTQTPKHLITATGQRVTLRCSPRSGDLSVYWYQQSLDQGLQFLIQYYNGEERAKGNILERFSAQQFPDLHSELNLSSLELGDSALYFCASSLSGTTNNEQFFGPGTRLTVL.

CDR3 sequence (DNA): TGTGCCAGCAGCTTGCGCAGAGCAACTAATGAAAAACTGTTTTTT. It codes for CASSLRRATNEKLFF. The chain has TRBV5-6 and TRBJ1-4, with D uncertain. Germline assignment: CDR1 SGHDT and CDR2 YYEEEE. Trimming removed 1 base at V and 0 bases at J, with 7 bases between. This CDR3 is built from 15 residues.

The V and J genes are TRBV5-5 and TRBJ2-7; the D gene is possibly TRBD1 (6 bases). Germline CDR1 SGHKS, CDR2 YYEKEE (reference sequence). Trimming stripped 2 bases from V and 4 bases from J, with 16 bases between. There are 15 residues in the CDR3. CDR3 DNA sequence: TGTGCCAGCAGCTTTGCCTCCGGGACAAGTTACGAGCAGTACTTC. Protein: CASSFASGTSYEQYF.

The chain is built from TRBV27 and TRBJ2-1; maybe TRBD2 (6 bases). The CDR3 runs to 19 residues. The V gene lost 2 bases and the J gene lost 2 bases, with 22 bases spanning the gap. Germline-derived CDR1 and CDR2 are MNHEY and SMNVEV (reference sequence). The CDR3, as DNA: TGTGCCAGCAGTTTAACCTGGGGTACGGGGGTGAGGCCCTACAATGAGCAGTTCTTC. As protein: CASSLTWGTGVRPYNEQFF.

The V call is TRBV6-1, the J call TRBJ2-1; 12 bases are a match to TRBD2. Germline V gene sequence: CDR1 MNHNS, CDR2 SASEGT. This CDR3 has 15 residues. V gave up 6 bases and J gave up 6 bases; unmatched junction bases: 6. CDR3 sequence: CASSPTSGRSNEQFF. CDR3 nucleotides: TGTGCCAGCAGCCCGACTAGCGGGAGATCCAATGAGCAGTTCTTC.